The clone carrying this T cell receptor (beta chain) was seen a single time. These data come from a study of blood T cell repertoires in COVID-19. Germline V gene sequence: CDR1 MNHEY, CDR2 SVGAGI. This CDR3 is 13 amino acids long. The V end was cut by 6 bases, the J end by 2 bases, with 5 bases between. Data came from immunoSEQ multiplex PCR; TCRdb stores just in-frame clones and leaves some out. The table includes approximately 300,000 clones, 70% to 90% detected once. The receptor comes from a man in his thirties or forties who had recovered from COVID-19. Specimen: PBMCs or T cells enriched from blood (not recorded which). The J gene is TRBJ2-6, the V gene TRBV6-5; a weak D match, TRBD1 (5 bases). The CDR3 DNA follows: TGTGCCAGCAGGGGGCCTGGGGCCAACGTCCTGACTTTC. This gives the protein CASRGPGANVLTF.